This entry concerns a single T cell receptor beta chain. TCRdb's table, derived via immunoSEQ multiplex PCR, lists solely in-frame clones and lacks some. The sample consists of 30,000 or so clones, under 85% of them appearing once. The data are from a study of T cells in narcolepsy. Overall study: Patients with NT1 or NT2 and healthy control donors were enrolled.

After removal of 8 bases from V and 5 bases from J, the junction contained 9 bases not matched to a gene. The germline V gene encodes CDR1 LNHDA and CDR2 SQIVND (reference sequence). This CDR3 region has 14 residues. The chain joins TRBV19 to TRBJ2-7; 10 bases are shared with TRBD2. The specimen was memory (CD45RA-) CD4+ T cells from blood. The TCR originated in a human donor in good health. The CDR3 region is CASGLAGATHEQYF. CDR3 DNA sequence: TGTGCCAGTGGGCTAGCGGGAGCTACGCACGAGCAGTACTTC. Full variable domain (missing parts from reference TRBV19 and TRBJ2-7): DGGITQSPKYLFRKEGQNVTLSCEQNLNHDAMYWYRQDPGQGLRLIYYSQIVNDFQKGDIAEGYSVSREKKESFPLTVTSAQKNPTAFYLCASGLAGATHEQYFGPGTRLTVT.